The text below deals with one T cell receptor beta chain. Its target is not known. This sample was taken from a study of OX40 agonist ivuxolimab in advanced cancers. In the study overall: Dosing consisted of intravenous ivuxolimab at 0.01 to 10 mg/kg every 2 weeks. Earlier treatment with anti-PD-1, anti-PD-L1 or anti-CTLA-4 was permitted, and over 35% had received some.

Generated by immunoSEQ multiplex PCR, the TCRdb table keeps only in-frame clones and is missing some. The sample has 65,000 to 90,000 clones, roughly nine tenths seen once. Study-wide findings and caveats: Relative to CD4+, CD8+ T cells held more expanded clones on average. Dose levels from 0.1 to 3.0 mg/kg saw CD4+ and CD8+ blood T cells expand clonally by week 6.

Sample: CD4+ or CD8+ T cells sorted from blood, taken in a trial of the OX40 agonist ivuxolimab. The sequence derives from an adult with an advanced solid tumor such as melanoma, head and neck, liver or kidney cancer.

CDR3 DNA: TGTGCCAGCAGCCAAGGTATGCTTAACACTGAAGCTTTCTTT. This translates into CASSQGMLNTEAFF. This chain joins TRBV4-2 and TRBJ1-1; no definite D call. Trimming left V 1 base short and J 2 bases short, with 8 bases between. The CDR3 has 14 amino acids. Germline CDR1 and CDR2: LGHNA and YNFKEQ.